One and the same sample provided the 17 T cell receptor beta chains below, sequenced in a study of blood T cell repertoires in COVID-19. Repertoires were generated with immunoSEQ multiplex PCR, while TCRdb's copy carries only in-frame clones and drops some. The sample shows around 170,000 clones, 78% of them seen only once. Material: peripheral blood. The receptors here all came from a woman of 80 years or more with acute or convalescent COVID-19.

This clone was counted only a few times. The chain is built from TRBV3-1 (or the pseudogene TRBV3-2) and TRBJ2-5; tentative D call: TRBD1 (5 bases). The CDR3 length is 13 residues. The V gene lost 1 base and the J gene lost 5 bases, with 8 bases spanning the gap. CDR1 and CDR2 (germline): LGHDT, YNNKEL (reference sequence). CDR3 sequence (DNA): TGTGCCAGCAGCCAAGGGGGCTGGGAGACCCAGTACTTC. The encoded protein is CASSQGGWETQYF.

This sequence joins TRBV5-1 and TRBJ1-1; D call uncertain. V gave up 4 bases and J gave up 2 bases, with 9 bases separating them. In germline, CDR1 is SGHRS, CDR2 YFSETQ. The CDR3 has 13 residues. The CDR3 spells CASSQQVNTEAFF. The CDR3 region has the DNA TGCGCCAGCAGCCAACAAGTTAACACTGAAGCTTTCTTT.

The gene calls are TRBV4-1 and TRBJ2-7; D uncertain. Trimming took 1 base from V and 4 from J, leaving 11 bases between them. The germline V gene has CDR1 MGHRA and CDR2 YSYEKL. This CDR3 contains 14 residues. CDR3 bases: TGCGCCAGCAGCCAAGCATCGGTCCCTTACGAGCAGTACTTC. It specifies CASSQASVPYEQYF.

The V and J genes are TRBV5-5 and TRBJ2-5, with 13 bases aligning to TRBD2. The CDR3 contains 16 residues. Germline loops: CDR1 SGHKS, CDR2 YYEKEE (reference sequence). Trimming took 4 bases from V and 1 from J; bases not matched to a gene: 4. The CDR3 region is CASSRGLAGPQETQYF. The CDR3 bases are TGTGCCAGCAGCCGGGGACTAGCGGGGCCCCAAGAGACCCAGTACTTC.

The V and J genes are TRBV11-2 and TRBJ2-2; no firm D call. Trimming stripped 5 bases from V and 7 bases from J, with 17 bases between. CDR1 and CDR2 from the germline V gene are SGHAT and FQNNGV. The CDR3 loop spans 15 amino acids. The CDR3 spells CASSTRLEVGGELFF. CDR3 coding DNA: TGTGCCAGCAGCACCCGGCTAGAGGTTGGCGGGGAGCTGTTTTTT.

The gene calls are TRBV29-1 and TRBJ1-1; D unclear. V dropped 5 bases and J dropped 5 bases, with 9 bases sitting between them. The CDR3 length is 11 residues. CDR1 and CDR2 from the germline V gene are SQVTM and ANQGSEA. Here the CDR3 DNA reads TGCAGCGTTCGAACAAGTACTGAAGCTTTCTTT. Amino acid sequence: CSVRTSTEAFF.

J is TRBJ1-5 and V is TRBV6-1; 7 nucleotides line up with TRBD1. The CDR3 runs to 15 residues. Trimming cost V 2 bases and J 4 bases; bases outside gene matches: 5. From germline, CDR1 is MNHNS and CDR2 SASEGT. The CDR3 region is CASSELGTVNQPQHF. CDR3 sequence (DNA): TGTGCCAGCAGTGAATTAGGGACAGTTAATCAGCCCCAGCATTTT.

The chain couples TRBV24-1 to TRBJ2-5, with TRBD2 identical over 7 bases. The CDR3 loop spans 16 amino acids. With 2 bases clipped from V and 7 bases from J, the junction kept 12 bases outside the gene matches. Germline-derived CDR1 and CDR2 are KGHDR and SFDVKD. The CDR3 loop is CATSDSRLTSRGTQYF. The CDR3 coding sequence is TGTGCCACCAGTGATTCCAGATTGACTAGCAGAGGGACCCAGTACTTC.

The chain carries TRBV9 and TRBJ2-3; a weak D match, TRBD2 (5 bases). V gave up 2 bases and J gave up 4 bases, with 11 bases separating them. The CDR3 length is 14 residues. Germline V gene lookup returns CDR1 SGDLS and CDR2 YYNGEE. CDR3: CASSVSSTSDTQYF. In nucleotides, the CDR3 is TGTGCCAGCAGCGTGTCTAGCACTTCAGATACGCAGTATTTT. The full variable domain, rest sourced from reference TRBV9 and TRBJ2-3, is DSGVTQTPKHLITATGQRVTLRCSPRSGDLSVYWYQQSLDQGLQFLIQYYNGEERAKGNILERFSAQQFPDLHSELNLSSLELGDSALYFCASSVSSTSDTQYFGPGTRLTVL.

This clone was seen more than once but under ten times. The chain couples TRBV7-9 to TRBJ1-5, with D perhaps TRBD1 (5 bases). This CDR3 has 14 residues. V lost 5 bases and J lost 2, with 10 bases in between. Germline CDR1 SEHNR, CDR2 FQNEAQ (reference sequence). The CDR3 DNA reads TGTGCCAGCAGCCCGATCAGGGGCAATCAGCCCCAGCATTTT. The encoded protein is CASSPIRGNQPQHF.

The J gene is TRBJ1-2, the V gene TRBV7-9; D gene uncertain. From germline, CDR1 is SEHNR and CDR2 FQNEAQ (reference sequence). Trimming pared 5 bases from V and 0 bases from J, leaving 13 bases between. The CDR3 length is 15 residues. The CDR3 loop reads CASSPFGITNYGYTF. The CDR3 region has the DNA TGTGCCAGCAGCCCCTTTGGCATCACTAACTATGGCTACACCTTC.

This sequence joins TRBV6-6 and TRBJ2-3, with 8 bases lining up with TRBD2. The CDR3 is made up of 13 amino acids. The V and J ends lost 7 bases and 5 bases, in that order; junction bases with no gene match: 5. Germline V CDR1 and CDR2: MNHNY, SVGAGI (reference sequence). The CDR3: CASKPGGGDTQYF. CDR3 sequence (DNA): TGTGCCAGCAAACCCGGGGGGGGAGATACGCAGTATTTT.

The rearrangement links TRBV7-8 to TRBJ2-1, with D maybe TRBD1 (5 bases). The CDR3 is made up of 15 amino acids. Germline assignment: CDR1 SGHVS and CDR2 FQNEAQ. V lost 5 bases and J lost 5, with 16 bases in between. CDR3 sequence reads: CASSGRVPPNNEQFF. CDR3 sequence (DNA): TGTGCCAGCAGCGGCAGGGTACCTCCTAACAATGAGCAGTTCTTC.

The V gene is TRBV5-1, the J gene TRBJ2-7; 7 bases line up with TRBD1. The CDR3 runs to 14 residues. CDR1 and CDR2 (germline): SGHRS, YFSETQ. V lost 1 base, J lost 1 base, and 2 bases stayed unmatched. CDR3 coding DNA: TGCGCCAGCAGCTTGACGACAGGGTCCTACGAGCAGTACTTC. This encodes CASSLTTGSYEQYF.

This clone was counted between two and nine times. The chain uses TRBV4-1 and TRBJ1-1; D not certain. The CDR3 is 18 amino acids. The V end was cut by 0 bases, the J end by 0 bases, with 17 bases between. Germline V lookup: CDR1 MGHRA, CDR2 YSYEKL. The CDR3 here is CASSQEGGQAVLNTEAFF. CDR3 bases: TGCGCCAGCAGCCAAGAGGGTGGGCAGGCAGTCCTGAACACTGAAGCTTTCTTT.

This chain's CDR3 is CASSSGDGPGNTIYF. The CDR3 DNA sequence: TGTGCCAGCTCAAGCGGGGACGGTCCTGGAAACACCATATATTTT. The gene calls are TRBV18 and TRBJ1-3; weak D call: TRBD1 (5 bases). The CDR3 is made up of 15 amino acids. Germline values: CDR1 KGHSH, CDR2 LQKENI. V lost 5 bases and J lost 2, with 13 bases in between.

The chain combines TRBV28 with TRBJ2-7; maybe TRBD2 (7 bases). CDR1 is MDHEN, CDR2 SYDVKM, per germline. V lost 3 bases and J lost 3, with 12 bases in between. The CDR3 is 14 amino acids. CDR3: CASSLGGANYEQYF. CDR3 bases: TGTGCCAGCAGTTTGGGGGGGGCCAACTACGAGCAGTACTTC.